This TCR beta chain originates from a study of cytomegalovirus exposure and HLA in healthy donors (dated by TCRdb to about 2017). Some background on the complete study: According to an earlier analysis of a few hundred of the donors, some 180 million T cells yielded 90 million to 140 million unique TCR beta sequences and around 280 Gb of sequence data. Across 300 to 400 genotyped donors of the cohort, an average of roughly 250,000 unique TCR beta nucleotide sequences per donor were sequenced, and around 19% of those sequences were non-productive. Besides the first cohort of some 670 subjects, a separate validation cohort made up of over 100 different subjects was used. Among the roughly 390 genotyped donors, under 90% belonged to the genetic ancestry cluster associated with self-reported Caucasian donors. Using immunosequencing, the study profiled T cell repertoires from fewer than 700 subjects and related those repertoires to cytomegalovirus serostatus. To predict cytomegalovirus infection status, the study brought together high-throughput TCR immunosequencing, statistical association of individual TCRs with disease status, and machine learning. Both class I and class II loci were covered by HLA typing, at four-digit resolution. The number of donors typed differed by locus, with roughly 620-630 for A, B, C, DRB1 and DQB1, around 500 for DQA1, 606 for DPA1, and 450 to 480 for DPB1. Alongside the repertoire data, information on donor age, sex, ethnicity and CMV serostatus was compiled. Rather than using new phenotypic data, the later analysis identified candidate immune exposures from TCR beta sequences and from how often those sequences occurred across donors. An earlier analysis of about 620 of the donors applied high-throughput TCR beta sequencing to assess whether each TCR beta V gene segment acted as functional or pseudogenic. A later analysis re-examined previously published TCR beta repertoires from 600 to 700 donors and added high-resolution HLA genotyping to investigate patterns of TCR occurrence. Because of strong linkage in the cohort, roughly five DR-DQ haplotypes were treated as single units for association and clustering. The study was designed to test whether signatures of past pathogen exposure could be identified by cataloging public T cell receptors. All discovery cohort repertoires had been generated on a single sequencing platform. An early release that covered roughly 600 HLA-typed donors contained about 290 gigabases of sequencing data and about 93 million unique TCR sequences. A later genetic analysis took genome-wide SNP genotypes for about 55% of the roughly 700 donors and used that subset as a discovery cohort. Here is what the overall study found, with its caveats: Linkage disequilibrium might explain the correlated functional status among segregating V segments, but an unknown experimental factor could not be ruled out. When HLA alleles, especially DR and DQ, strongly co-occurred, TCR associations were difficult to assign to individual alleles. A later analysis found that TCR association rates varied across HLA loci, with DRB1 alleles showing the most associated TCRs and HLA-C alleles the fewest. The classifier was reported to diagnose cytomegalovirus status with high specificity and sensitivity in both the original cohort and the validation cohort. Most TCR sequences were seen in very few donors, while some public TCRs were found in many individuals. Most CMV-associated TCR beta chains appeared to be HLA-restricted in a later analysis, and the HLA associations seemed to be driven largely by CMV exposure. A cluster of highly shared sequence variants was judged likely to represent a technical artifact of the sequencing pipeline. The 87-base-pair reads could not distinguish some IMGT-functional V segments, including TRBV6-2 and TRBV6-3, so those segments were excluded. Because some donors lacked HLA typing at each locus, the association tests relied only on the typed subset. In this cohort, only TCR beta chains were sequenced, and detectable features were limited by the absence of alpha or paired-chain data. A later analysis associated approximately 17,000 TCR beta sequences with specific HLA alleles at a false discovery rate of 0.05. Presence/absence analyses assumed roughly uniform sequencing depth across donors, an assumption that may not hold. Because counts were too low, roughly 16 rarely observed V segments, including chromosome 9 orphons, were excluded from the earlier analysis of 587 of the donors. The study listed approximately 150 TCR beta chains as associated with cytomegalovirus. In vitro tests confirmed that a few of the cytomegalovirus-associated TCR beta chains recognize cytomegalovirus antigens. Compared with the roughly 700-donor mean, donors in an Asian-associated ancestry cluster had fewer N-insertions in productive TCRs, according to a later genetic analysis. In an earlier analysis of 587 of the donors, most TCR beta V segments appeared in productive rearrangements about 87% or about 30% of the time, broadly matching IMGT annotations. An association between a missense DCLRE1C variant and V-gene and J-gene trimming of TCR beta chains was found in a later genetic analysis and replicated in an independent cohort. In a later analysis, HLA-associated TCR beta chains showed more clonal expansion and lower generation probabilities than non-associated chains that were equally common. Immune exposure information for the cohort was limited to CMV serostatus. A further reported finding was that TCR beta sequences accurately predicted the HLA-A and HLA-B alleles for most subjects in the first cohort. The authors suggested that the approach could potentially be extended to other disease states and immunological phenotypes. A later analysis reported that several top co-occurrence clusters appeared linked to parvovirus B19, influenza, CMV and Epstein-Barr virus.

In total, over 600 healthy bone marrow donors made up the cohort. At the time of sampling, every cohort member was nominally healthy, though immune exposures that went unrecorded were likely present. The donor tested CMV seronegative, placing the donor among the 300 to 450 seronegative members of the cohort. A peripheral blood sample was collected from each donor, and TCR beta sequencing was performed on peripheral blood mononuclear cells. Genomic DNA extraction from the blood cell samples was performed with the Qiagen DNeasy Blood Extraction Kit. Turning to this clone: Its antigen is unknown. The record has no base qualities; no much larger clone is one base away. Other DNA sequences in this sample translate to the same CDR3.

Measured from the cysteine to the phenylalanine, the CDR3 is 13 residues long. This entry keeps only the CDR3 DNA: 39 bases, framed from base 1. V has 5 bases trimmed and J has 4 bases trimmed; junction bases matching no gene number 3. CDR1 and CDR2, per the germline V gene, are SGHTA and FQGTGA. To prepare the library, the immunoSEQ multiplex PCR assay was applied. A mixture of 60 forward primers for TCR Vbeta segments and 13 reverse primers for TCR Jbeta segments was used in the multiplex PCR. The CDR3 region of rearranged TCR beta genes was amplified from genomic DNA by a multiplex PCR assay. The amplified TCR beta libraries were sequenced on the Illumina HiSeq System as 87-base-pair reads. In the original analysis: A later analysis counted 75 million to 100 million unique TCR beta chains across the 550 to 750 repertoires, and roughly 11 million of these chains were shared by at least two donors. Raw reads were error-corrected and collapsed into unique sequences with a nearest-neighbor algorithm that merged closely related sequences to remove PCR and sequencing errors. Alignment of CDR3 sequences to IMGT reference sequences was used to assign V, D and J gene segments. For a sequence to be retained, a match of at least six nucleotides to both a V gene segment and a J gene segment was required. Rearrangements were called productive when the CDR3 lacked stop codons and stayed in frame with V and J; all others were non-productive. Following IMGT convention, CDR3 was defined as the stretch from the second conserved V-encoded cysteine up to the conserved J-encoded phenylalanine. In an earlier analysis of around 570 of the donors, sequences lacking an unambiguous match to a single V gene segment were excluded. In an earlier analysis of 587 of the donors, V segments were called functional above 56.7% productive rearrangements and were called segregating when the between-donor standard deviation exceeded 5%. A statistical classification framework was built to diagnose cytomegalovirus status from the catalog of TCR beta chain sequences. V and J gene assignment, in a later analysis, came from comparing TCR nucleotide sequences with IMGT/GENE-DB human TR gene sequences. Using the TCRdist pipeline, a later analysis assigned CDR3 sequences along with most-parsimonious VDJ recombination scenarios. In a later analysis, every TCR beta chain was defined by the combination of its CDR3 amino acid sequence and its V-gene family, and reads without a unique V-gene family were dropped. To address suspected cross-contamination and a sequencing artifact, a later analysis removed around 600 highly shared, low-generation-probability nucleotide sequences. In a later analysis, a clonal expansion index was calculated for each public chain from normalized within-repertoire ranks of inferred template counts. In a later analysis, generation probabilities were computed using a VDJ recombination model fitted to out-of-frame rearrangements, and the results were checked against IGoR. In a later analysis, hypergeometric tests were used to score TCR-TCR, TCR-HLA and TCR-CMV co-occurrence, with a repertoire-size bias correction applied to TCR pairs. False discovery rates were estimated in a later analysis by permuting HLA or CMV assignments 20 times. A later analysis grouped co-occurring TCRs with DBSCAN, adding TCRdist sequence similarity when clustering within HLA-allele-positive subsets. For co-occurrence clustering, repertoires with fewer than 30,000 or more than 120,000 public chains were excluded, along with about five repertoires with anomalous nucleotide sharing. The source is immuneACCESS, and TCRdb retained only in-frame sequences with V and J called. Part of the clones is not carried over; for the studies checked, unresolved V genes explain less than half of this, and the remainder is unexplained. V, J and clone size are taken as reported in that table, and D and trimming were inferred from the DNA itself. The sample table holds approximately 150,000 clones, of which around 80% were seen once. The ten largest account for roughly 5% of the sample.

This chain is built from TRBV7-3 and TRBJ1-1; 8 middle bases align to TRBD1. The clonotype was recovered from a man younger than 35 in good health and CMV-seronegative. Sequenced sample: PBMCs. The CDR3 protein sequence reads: CASSLTGGTEAFF. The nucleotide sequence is TGTGCCAGCAGCCTCACAGGGGGCACTGAAGCTTTCTTT.